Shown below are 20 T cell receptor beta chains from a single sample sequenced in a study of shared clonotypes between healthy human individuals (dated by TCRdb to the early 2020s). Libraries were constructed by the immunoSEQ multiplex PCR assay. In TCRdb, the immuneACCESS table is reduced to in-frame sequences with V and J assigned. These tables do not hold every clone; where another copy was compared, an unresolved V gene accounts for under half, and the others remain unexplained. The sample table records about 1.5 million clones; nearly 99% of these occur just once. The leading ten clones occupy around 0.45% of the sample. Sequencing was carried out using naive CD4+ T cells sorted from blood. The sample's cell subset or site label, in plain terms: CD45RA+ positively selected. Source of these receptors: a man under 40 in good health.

The DNA for the CDR3 is TGTGCCAGCAGCCCTCGACTAGCGGGGACACCCTACGAGCAGTACTTC. Its protein product is CASSPRLAGTPYEQYF. The chain couples TRBV9 to TRBJ2-7; 11 positions agree with TRBD2. The germline CDR1 and CDR2 sequences are SGDLS and YYNGEE. The V segment lost 4 bases and the J segment 2 bases; nucleotides outside the gene matches: 8. The CDR3 sequence is 16 residues long.

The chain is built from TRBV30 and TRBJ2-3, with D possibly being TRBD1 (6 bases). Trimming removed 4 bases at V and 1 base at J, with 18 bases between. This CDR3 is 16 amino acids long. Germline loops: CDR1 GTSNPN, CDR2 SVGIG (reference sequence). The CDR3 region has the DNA TGTGCCTGGACCCCGGGACATACCTTGGGCACAGATACGCAGTATTTT. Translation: CAWTPGHTLGTDTQYF. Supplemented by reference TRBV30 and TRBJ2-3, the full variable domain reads SQTIHQWPATLVQPVGSPLSLECTVEGTSNPNLYWYRQAAGRGLQLLFYSVGIGQISSEVPQNLSASRPQDRQFILSSKKLLLSDSGFYLCAWTPGHTLGTDTQYFGPGTRLTVL.

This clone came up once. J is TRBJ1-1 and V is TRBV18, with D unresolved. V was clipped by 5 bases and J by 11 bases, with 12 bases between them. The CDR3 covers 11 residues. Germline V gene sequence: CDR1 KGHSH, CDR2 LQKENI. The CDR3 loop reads CASSNLSFAFF. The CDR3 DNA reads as TGTGCCAGCTCAAATCTCTCGTTCGCTTTCTTT.

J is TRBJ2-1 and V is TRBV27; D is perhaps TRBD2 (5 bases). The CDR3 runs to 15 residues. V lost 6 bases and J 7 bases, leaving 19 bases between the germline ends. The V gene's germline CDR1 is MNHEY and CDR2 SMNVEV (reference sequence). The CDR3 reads CASSYPGNRVNEQFF. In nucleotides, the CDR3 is TGTGCCAGCAGCTACCCGGGAAATAGGGTAAATGAGCAGTTCTTC.

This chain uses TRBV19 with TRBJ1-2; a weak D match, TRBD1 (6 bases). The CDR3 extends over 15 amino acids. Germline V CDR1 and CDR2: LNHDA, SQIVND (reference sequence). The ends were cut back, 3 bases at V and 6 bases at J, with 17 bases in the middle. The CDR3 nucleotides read TGTGCCAGTAGTATTGGTCCCTTCGAGGGGGATGGCTACACCTTC. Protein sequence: CASSIGPFEGDGYTF.

DNA of the CDR3: TGTGCCAGCAGTTTTTGGACAGGGGGAACCTACGAGCAGTACTTC. This gives the protein CASSFWTGGTYEQYF. The chain is built from TRBV27 and TRBJ2-7; 10 bases line up with TRBD1. V shed 3 bases and J 2 bases; nucleotides not matched to a gene: 4. CDR1 is MNHEY and CDR2 is SMNVEV in the germline V gene (reference sequence). This CDR3 region has 15 residues.

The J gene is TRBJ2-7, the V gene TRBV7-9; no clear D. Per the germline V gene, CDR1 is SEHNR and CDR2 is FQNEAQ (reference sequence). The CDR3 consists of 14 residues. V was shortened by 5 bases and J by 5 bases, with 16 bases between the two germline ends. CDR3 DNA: TGTGCCAGCAGCCGACCAGAGGTACGCGACGAGCAGTACTTC. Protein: CASSRPEVRDEQYF.

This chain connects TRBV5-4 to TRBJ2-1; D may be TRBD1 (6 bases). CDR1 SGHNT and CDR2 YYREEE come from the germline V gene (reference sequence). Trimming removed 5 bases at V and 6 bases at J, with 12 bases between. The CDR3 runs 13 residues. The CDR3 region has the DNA TGTGCCAGCAGTCCACAGGGAAGCAATGAGCAGTTCTTC. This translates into CASSPQGSNEQFF.

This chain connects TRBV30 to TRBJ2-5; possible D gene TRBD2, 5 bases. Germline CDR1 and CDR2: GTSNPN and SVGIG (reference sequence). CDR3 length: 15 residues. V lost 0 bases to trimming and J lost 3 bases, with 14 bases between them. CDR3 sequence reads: CAWSVRGPWEETQYF. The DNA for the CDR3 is TGTGCCTGGAGTGTACGAGGGCCCTGGGAAGAGACCCAGTACTTC. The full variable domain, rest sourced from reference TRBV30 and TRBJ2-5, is SQTIHQWPATLVQPVGSPLSLECTVEGTSNPNLYWYRQAAGRGLQLLFYSVGIGQISSEVPQNLSASRPQDRQFILSSKKLLLSDSGFYLCAWSVRGPWEETQYFGPGTRLLVL.

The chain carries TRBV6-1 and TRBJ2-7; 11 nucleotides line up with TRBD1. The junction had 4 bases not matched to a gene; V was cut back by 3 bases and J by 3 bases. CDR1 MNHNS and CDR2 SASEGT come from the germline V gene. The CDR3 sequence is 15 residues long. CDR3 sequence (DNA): TGTGCCAGCAGTGAGGGGACAGGGGGACTCTACGAGCAGTACTTC. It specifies CASSEGTGGLYEQYF.

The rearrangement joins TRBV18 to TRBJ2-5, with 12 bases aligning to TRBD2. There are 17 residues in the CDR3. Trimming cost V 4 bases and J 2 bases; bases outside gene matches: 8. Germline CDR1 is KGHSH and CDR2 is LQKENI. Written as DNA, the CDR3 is TGTGCCAGCTCACTACTCCGACTAGCGGGAGCGCAAGAGACCCAGTACTTC. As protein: CASSLLRLAGAQETQYF.

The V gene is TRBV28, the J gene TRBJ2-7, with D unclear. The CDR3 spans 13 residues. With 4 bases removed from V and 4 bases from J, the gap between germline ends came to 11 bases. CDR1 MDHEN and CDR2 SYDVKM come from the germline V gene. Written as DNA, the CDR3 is TGTGCCAGCAGTTCACCAGACTCGTACGAGCAGTACTTC. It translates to CASSSPDSYEQYF.

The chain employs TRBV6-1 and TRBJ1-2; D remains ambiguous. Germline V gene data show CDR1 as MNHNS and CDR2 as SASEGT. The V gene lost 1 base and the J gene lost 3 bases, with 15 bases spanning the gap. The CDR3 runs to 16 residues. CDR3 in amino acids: CASSEGVGEGDYGYTF. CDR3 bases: TGTGCCAGCAGTGAAGGAGTTGGGGAGGGTGACTATGGCTACACCTTC.

The CDR3 loop is CASSIATSVNSYEQYF. The CDR3 region has the DNA TGTGCCAGTAGTATAGCCACTAGCGTAAACTCCTACGAGCAGTACTTC. This chain connects TRBV19 to TRBJ2-7, with 7 bases fitting TRBD2. The CDR3 is 16 amino acids. V lost 1 base to trimming and J lost 0 bases; unmatched junction nucleotides: 6. The germline gives CDR1 LNHDA, CDR2 SQIVND (reference sequence). The entire variable domain, with the rest obtained from reference TRBV19 and TRBJ2-7, is as follows: DGGITQSPKYLFRKEGQNVTLSCEQNLNHDAMYWYRQDPGQGLRLIYYSQIVNDFQKGDIAEGYSVSREKKESFPLTVTSAQKNPTAFYLCASSIATSVNSYEQYFGPGTRLTVT.

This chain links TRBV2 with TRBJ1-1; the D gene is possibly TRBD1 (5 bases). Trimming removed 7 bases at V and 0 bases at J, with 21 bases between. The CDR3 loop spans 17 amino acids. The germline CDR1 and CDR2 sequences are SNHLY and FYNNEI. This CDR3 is CASTRGLLSPLNTEAFF. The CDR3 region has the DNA TGTGCCAGCACTAGGGGACTTCTATCCCCCCTGAACACTGAAGCTTTCTTT.

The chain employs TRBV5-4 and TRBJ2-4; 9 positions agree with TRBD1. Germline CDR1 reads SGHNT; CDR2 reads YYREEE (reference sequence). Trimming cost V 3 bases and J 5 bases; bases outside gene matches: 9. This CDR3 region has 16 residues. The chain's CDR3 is CASSSGTGKVENIQYF. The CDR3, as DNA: TGTGCCAGCAGCTCAGGGACAGGGAAGGTGGAAAACATTCAGTACTTC.

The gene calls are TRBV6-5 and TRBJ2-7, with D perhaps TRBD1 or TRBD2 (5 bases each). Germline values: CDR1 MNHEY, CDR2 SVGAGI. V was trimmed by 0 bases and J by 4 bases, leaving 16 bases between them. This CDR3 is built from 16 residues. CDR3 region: CASSYSSGTPKYEQYF. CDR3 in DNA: TGTGCCAGCAGTTACTCCTCCGGGACCCCCAAGTACGAGCAGTACTTC.

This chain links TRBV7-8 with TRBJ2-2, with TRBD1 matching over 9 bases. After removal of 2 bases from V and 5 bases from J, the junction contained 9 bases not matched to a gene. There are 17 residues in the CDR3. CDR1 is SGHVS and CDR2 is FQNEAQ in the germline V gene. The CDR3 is CASSLYPTGGMTGELFF. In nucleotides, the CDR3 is TGTGCCAGCAGCTTATACCCCACAGGGGGCATGACCGGGGAGCTGTTTTTT.

The CDR3 here is CASSFTSGMFNEQFF. The DNA for the CDR3 is TGTGCCAGTAGTTTTACTAGCGGGATGTTCAATGAGCAGTTCTTC. The chain employs TRBV19 and TRBJ2-1, with 10 bases matching TRBD2. Trimming cost V 5 bases and J 6 bases; bases outside gene matches: 7. Germline loops: CDR1 LNHDA, CDR2 SQIVND (reference sequence). The CDR3 is 15 residues long.

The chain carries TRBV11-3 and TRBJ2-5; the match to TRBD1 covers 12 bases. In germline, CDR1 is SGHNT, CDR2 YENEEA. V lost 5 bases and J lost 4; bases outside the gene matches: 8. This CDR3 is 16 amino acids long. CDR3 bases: TGTGCCAGCAGCCCGGGGACAGGGGGCGGAGTAGAGACCCAGTACTTC. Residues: CASSPGTGGGVETQYF.